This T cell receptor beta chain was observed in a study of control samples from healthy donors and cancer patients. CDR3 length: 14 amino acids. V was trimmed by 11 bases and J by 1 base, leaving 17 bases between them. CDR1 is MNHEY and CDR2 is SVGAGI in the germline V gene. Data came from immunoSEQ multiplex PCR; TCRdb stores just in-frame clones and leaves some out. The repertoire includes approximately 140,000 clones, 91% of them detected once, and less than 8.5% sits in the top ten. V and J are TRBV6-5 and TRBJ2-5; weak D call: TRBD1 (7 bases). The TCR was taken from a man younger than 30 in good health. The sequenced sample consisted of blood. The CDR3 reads CAGQRQGGQETQYF. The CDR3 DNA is TGTGCCGGGCAAAGACAGGGAGGCCAAGAGACCCAGTACTTC.